This TCR beta chain comes out of a study of radiation and T cells in renal cell carcinoma. Time point defined: baseline pretreatment blood. Treatment denoted: 15 Gy SBRT to primary tumor, nephrectomy 4 weeks later. After SBRT, blood was collected at 2 and 4 weeks, plus baseline. This renal cell carcinoma was of the clear cell type. The V and J ends lost 5 bases and 4 bases respectively, with 17 bases between them. Per germline, CDR1 SGDLS and CDR2 YYNGEE. This CDR3 contains 15 residues. TCRdb's table, derived via immunoSEQ multiplex PCR, lists solely in-frame clones and lacks some. Of 140,000 to 150,000 clones in the sample, roughly nine tenths were seen once. This clone was picked up one time. Its antigen is still unknown. General observations from the study: In blood, top tumor clones expanded by 2 weeks, shrinking by 4. Pretreatment tumor biopsies were lacking, so baseline clonotypes are unknown.

The TCR was taken from a woman in her sixties or seventies with renal cell carcinoma. The chain links TRBV9 to TRBJ2-3; D gene unclear. Specimen: blood, collected from a patient whose treatment included radiotherapy and nephrectomy. CDR3 nucleotides: TGTGCCAGCAGACCAACCCTAGGAACCGCAGATACGCAGTATTTT. Its translation: CASRPTLGTADTQYF.